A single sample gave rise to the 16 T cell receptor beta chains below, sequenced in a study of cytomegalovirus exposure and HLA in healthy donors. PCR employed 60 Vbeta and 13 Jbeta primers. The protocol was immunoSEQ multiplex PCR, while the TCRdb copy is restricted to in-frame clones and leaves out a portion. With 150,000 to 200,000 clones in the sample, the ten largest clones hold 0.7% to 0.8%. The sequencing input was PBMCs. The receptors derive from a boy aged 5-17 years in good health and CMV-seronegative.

CDR3 region: CASSLSRGGPNEQFF. The DNA for the CDR3 is TGTGCCAGCAGTTTATCGCGGGGGGGGCCCAATGAGCAGTTCTTC. The chain is built from TRBV27 and TRBJ2-1; 9 bases map to TRBD2. CDR1 MNHEY and CDR2 SMNVEV come from the germline V gene (reference sequence). This CDR3 comprises 15 residues. J was trimmed by 6 bases and V by 0 bases; bases with no gene match: 3.

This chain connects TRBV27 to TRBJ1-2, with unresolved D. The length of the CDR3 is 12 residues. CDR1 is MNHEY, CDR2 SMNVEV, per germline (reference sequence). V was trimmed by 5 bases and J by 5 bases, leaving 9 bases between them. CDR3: CASSGSGYGYTF. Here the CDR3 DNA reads TGTGCCAGCAGTGGATCCGGGTATGGCTACACCTTC.

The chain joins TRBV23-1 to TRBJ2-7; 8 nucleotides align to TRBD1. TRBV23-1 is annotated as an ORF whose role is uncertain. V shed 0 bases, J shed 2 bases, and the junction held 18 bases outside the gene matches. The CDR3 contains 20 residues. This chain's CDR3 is CASSQSTSRVEDRETYEQYF. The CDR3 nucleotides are TGCGCCAGCAGTCAATCGACGAGTAGAGTGGAGGACAGGGAGACCTACGAGCAGTACTTC.

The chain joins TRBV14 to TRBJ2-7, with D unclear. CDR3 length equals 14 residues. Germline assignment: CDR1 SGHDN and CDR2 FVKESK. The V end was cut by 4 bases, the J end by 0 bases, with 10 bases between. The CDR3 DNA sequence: TGTGCCAGCAGCCCCTCCAGTGGCTCCTACGAGCAGTACTTC. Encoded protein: CASSPSSGSYEQYF.

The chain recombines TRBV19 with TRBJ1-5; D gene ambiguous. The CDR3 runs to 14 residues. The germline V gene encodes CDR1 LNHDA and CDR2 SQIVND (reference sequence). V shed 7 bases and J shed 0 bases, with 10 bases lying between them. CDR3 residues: CASTGQYSNQPQHF. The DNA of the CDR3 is TGTGCCAGTACGGGTCAGTATAGCAATCAGCCCCAGCATTTT.

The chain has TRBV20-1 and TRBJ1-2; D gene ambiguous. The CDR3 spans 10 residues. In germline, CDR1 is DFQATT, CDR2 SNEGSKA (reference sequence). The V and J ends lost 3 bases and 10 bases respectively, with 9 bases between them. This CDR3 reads CSAREGDYTF. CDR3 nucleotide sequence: TGCAGTGCTAGGGAGGGAGACTACACCTTC.

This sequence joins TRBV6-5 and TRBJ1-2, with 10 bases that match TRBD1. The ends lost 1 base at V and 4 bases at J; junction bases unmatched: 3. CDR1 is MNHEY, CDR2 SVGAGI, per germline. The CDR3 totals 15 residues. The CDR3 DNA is TGTGCCAGCAGTTACTTGGGACAGGGGTCCTATGGCTACACCTTC. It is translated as CASSYLGQGSYGYTF.

The CDR3 DNA reads as TGTGCCAGCAGGCCCGTTGGACAGCCTAATAAAGGCTACACCTTC. Translated: CASRPVGQPNKGYTF. The V gene is TRBV11-2, the J gene TRBJ1-2, with a possible D match to TRBD1 (6 bases). The CDR3 is 15 residues long. Germline CDR1 reads SGHAT; CDR2 reads FQNNGV. V was clipped by 6 bases and J by 8 bases, with 22 bases between them.

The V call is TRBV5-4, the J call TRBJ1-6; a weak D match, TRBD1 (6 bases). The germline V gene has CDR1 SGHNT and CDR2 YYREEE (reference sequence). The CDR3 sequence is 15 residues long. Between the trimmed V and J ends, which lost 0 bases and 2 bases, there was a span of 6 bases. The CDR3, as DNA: TGTGCCAGCAGCTTGGGGACAGCCTATAATTCACCCCTCCACTTT. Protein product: CASSLGTAYNSPLHF. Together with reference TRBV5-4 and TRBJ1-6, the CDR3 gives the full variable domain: ETGVTQSPTHLIKTRGQQVTLRCSSQSGHNTVSWYQQALGQGPQFIFQYYREEENGRGNFPPRFSGLQFPNYSSELNVNALELDDSALYLCASSLGTAYNSPLHFGNGTRLTVT.

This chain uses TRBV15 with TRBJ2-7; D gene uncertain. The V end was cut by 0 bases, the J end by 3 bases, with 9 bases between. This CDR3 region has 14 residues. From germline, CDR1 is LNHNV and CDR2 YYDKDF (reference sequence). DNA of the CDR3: TGTGCCACCAGCAGAGATTCGTACAGCTACGAGCAGTACTTC. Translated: CATSRDSYSYEQYF.

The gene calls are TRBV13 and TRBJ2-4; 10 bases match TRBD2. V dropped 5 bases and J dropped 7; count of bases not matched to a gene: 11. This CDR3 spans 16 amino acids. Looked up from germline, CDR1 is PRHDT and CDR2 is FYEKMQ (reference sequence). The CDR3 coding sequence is TGTGCCAGCAGCCCCAAGGGGAGCGGGGGGGCTAACATTCAGTACTTC. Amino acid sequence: CASSPKGSGGANIQYF.

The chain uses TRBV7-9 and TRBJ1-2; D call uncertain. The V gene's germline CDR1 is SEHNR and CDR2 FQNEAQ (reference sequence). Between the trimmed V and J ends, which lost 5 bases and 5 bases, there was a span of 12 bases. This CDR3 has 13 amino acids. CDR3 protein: CASSGETRYGYTF. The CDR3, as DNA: TGTGCCAGCAGCGGGGAGACTAGGTATGGCTACACCTTC.

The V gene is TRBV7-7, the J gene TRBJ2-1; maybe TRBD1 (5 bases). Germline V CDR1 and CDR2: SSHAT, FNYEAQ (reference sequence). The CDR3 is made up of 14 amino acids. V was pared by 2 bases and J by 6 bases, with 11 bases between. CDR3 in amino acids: CASSLLQGGNEQFF. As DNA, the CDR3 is TGTGCCAGCAGCTTACTTCAGGGCGGCAATGAGCAGTTCTTC.

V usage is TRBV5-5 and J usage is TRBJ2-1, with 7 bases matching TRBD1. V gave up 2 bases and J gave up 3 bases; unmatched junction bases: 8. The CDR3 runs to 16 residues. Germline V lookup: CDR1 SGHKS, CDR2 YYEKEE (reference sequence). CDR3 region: CASSFLTGRFYNEQFF. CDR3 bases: TGTGCCAGCAGCTTCCTGACAGGGCGATTCTACAATGAGCAGTTCTTC. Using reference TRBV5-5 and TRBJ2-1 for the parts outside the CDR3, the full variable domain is DAGVTQSPTHLIKTRGQQVTLRCSPISGHKSVSWYQQVLGQGPQFIFQYYEKEERGRGNFPDRFSARQFPNYSSELNVNALLLGDSALYLCASSFLTGRFYNEQFFGPGTRLTVL.

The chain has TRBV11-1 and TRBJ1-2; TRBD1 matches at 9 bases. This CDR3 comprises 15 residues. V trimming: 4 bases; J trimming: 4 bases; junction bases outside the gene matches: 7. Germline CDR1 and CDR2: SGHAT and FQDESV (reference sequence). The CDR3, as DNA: TGTGCCAGCAGCTCTTCGACAGGGGGGAGCTATGGCTACACCTTC. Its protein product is CASSSSTGGSYGYTF.

The CDR3 here is CALGKQYF. In DNA form, the CDR3 reads TGTGCCCTAGGAAAGCAGTACTTC. This chain links TRBV19 with TRBJ2-7; D is unclear. Trimming took off 11 bases at V and 8 bases at J, with 7 bases between the two ends. Per germline, CDR1 LNHDA and CDR2 SQIVND (reference sequence). The CDR3 consists of 8 residues.